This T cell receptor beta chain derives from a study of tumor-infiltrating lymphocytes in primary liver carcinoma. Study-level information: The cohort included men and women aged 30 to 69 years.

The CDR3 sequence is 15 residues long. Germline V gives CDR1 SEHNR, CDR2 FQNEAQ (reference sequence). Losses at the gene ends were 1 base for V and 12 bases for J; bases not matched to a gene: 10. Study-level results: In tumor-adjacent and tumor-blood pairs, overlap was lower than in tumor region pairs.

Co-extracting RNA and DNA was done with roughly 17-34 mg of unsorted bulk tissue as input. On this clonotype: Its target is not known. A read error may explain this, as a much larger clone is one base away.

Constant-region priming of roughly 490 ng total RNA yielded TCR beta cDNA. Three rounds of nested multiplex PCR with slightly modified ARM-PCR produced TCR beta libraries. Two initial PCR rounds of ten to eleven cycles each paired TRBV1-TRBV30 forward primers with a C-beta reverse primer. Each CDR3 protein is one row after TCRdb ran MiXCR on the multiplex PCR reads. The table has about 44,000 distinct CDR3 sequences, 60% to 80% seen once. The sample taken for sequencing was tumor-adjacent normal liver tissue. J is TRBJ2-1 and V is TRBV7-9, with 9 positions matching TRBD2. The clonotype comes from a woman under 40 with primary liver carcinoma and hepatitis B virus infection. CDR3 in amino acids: CASSLGSGSIDVQFF. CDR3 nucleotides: TGTGCCAGCAGCTTAGGTAGCGGGAGTATAGATGTGCAGTTCTTC.